This T cell receptor beta chain was sequenced during a study of response to subunit inactivated influenza vaccine. The study, taken as a whole, reports: After each seasonal influenza vaccination, few new T cells are recruited, the authors suggested.

One entry per CDR3 protein results from TCRdb running MiXCR on the RT-PCR reads. Found here are fewer than 650,000 distinct CDR3 sequences, 10% to 15% of them singletons; the top ten hold around 14%. J gave up 6 bases and V 6 bases, and 4 bases lay outside the gene matches. The CDR3 totals 13 residues. Germline-derived CDR1 and CDR2 are DFQATT and SNEGSKA (reference sequence). Points on this clonotype: Its cognate antigen is unknown.

The chain joins TRBV20-1 to TRBJ2-1; 11 nucleotides line up with TRBD1. The sequence was collected from a man over 45 who received an inactivated influenza vaccine. Sequenced here: PBMCs from blood, sampled around seven weeks after vaccination. CDR3 sequence: CSAGTGGSNEQFF. In DNA, the CDR3 is TGCAGTGCCGGGACAGGGGGTTCCAATGAGCAGTTCTTC.